What follows are 20 T cell receptor beta chains derived from one specimen sequenced in a study of blood T cell repertoires in COVID-19. The repertoire was sequenced with immunoSEQ multiplex PCR; TCRdb's copy has only in-frame clones and lacks some. The sample carries more than 250,000 clones, approximately 92% recorded once. Sequencing input: PBMCs or T cells enriched from blood (not recorded which). These receptor sequences come from a woman aged 25 to 39 who had recovered from COVID-19.

The CDR3 DNA sequence: TGTGCCAGCGGACAGGGGGGAAACAATGAGCAGTTCTTC. Its protein is CASGQGGNNEQFF. The rearrangement joins TRBV19 to TRBJ2-1; TRBD1 matches at 10 bases. Germline assignment: CDR1 LNHDA and CDR2 SQIVND (reference sequence). The CDR3 is 13 amino acids. V shed 9 bases, J shed 5 bases, and the junction held 4 bases outside the gene matches.

Turning to this clone: The same CDR3 is also encoded by other DNA sequences in this sample. The V call is TRBV5-1, the J call TRBJ1-5; D unresolved. The V gene's germline CDR1 is SGHRS and CDR2 YFSETQ. The CDR3 runs 13 residues. With 0 bases removed from V and 4 bases from J, the gap between germline ends came to 5 bases. Written as DNA, the CDR3 is TGCGCCAGCAGCTTGGGTCCAAATCAGCCCCAGCATTTT. Residues: CASSLGPNQPQHF. The full variable domain, rest sourced from reference TRBV5-1 and TRBJ1-5, is KAGVTQTPRYLIKTRGQQVTLSCSPISGHRSVSWYQQTPGQGLQFLFEYFSETQRNKGNFPGRFSGRQFSNSRSEMNVSTLELGDSALYLCASSLGPNQPQHFGDGTRLSIL.

The chain combines TRBV24-1 with TRBJ2-3; D possibly corresponds to TRBD1 (6 bases). The CDR3 has 15 residues. CDR1 and CDR2 (germline): KGHDR, SFDVKD. Trimming left V 3 bases short and J 0 bases short, with 9 bases between. The CDR3 region is CATSDPGQSTDTQYF. CDR3 DNA: TGTGCCACCAGTGATCCCGGACAGAGCACAGATACGCAGTATTTT.

The V and J genes are TRBV29-1 and TRBJ1-1; D gene uncertain. The CDR3 runs 13 residues. Germline CDR1 and CDR2: SQVTM and ANQGSEA. The V gene lost 5 bases and the J gene lost 0 bases, with 10 bases spanning the gap. The CDR3 loop is CSVQANMNTEAFF. CDR3 nucleotides: TGCAGCGTTCAGGCAAACATGAACACTGAAGCTTTCTTT. The entire variable domain, with the rest obtained from reference TRBV29-1 and TRBJ1-1, is as follows: SAVISQKPSRDICQRGTSLTIQCQVDSQVTMMFWYRQQPGQSLTLIATANQGSEATYESGFVIDKFPISRPNLTFSTLTVSNMSPEDSSIYLCSVQANMNTEAFFGQGTRLTVV.

Only one count was recorded for this clone. CDR3 loop: CASSQSGTGAFYGYTF. The DNA of the CDR3 is TGTGCCAGCAGCCAGTCCGGGACAGGAGCCTTCTATGGCTACACCTTC. The genes are TRBV4-2 and TRBJ1-2; TRBD1 agrees at 8 bases. Germline V lookup: CDR1 LGHNA, CDR2 YNFKEQ. V shed 3 bases, J shed 4 bases, and the junction held 10 bases outside the gene matches. CDR3 length: 16 amino acids.

The chain links TRBV5-1 to TRBJ2-3; possible D gene TRBD2, 5 bases. The V gene lost 1 base and the J gene lost 0 bases, with 12 bases spanning the gap. Germline-derived CDR1 and CDR2 are SGHRS and YFSETQ. The length of the CDR3 is 16 residues. In DNA, the CDR3 is TGCGCCAGCAGCTTGTGGCGAGCGGATAGCACAGATACGCAGTATTTT. Encoded protein: CASSLWRADSTDTQYF. Drawing the rest from reference TRBV5-1 and TRBJ2-3, the complete variable domain is KAGVTQTPRYLIKTRGQQVTLSCSPISGHRSVSWYQQTPGQGLQFLFEYFSETQRNKGNFPGRFSGRQFSNSRSEMNVSTLELGDSALYLCASSLWRADSTDTQYFGPGTRLTVL.

V usage is TRBV18 and J usage is TRBJ1-1; 9 bases map to TRBD1. V lost 6 bases, J lost 1 base, and 3 bases stayed unmatched. CDR3 size: 14 residues. Germline V gene sequence: CDR1 KGHSH, CDR2 LQKENI. In DNA form, the CDR3 reads TGTGCCAGCTCCCAGGGACAGGGGAACACTGAAGCTTTCTTT. Protein sequence: CASSQGQGNTEAFF.

The chain links TRBV5-6 to TRBJ2-5, with a tentative D call TRBD2 (6 bases). V was cut by 4 bases and J by 1 base, with 14 bases left in between. This CDR3 is 15 amino acids long. Germline loops: CDR1 SGHDT, CDR2 YYEEEE. CDR3 sequence reads: CASSPLVRGQETQYF. In DNA, the CDR3 is TGTGCCAGCAGCCCCCTCGTGCGGGGCCAAGAGACCCAGTACTTC.

The chain uses TRBV5-6 and TRBJ1-1, with D maybe TRBD1 (5 bases). This CDR3 has 15 residues. Trimming stripped 5 bases from V and 3 bases from J, with 17 bases between. The V gene's germline CDR1 is SGHDT and CDR2 YYEEEE. The DNA for the CDR3 is TGTGCCAGCAGGACTACTCAGCGGGGGTACACTGAAGCTTTCTTT. Protein sequence: CASRTTQRGYTEAFF.

The genes are TRBV27 and TRBJ2-1; 7 bases map to TRBD2. Germline CDR1 MNHEY, CDR2 SMNVEV (reference sequence). The CDR3 sequence is 15 residues long. The V segment lost 2 bases and the J segment 6 bases; nucleotides outside the gene matches: 7. The CDR3 DNA is TGTGCCAGCAGTTTACGGGGGGAGCCCCCCAATGAGCAGTTCTTC. This encodes CASSLRGEPPNEQFF.

The J gene is TRBJ1-2, the V gene TRBV19; D is unresolved. The germline CDR1 and CDR2 sequences are LNHDA and SQIVND (reference sequence). The length of the CDR3 is 15 residues. V lost 7 bases to trimming and J lost 0 bases, with 15 bases between them. DNA of the CDR3: TGTGCCAGTACTATTGGAGGCTTTTCTAACTATGGCTACACCTTC. Translated: CASTIGGFSNYGYTF.

Turning to this clone: Other DNA sequences from this sample encode an identical CDR3 as well. The gene calls are TRBV7-2 and TRBJ1-2; D gene unclear. The germline V gene encodes CDR1 SGHTA and CDR2 FQGNSA. The V end lost 1 base, the J end lost 2 bases, and 5 bases lay between the germline ends. There are 13 residues in the CDR3. The CDR3 loop is CASSLVLNYGYTF. In DNA, the CDR3 is TGTGCCAGCAGCTTAGTCCTGAACTATGGCTACACCTTC.

The CDR3 is CASSPSGSTDTQYF. CDR3 coding DNA: TGTGCCAGCAGCCCCAGCGGGAGCACAGATACGCAGTATTTT. The chain recombines TRBV9 with TRBJ2-3; maybe TRBD2 (6 bases). Germline CDR1 SGDLS, CDR2 YYNGEE. This CDR3 is built from 14 residues. Trimming left V 4 bases short and J 0 bases short, with 9 bases between.

The CDR3 coding sequence is TGTGCCAGCAGTGAAGGGACAGGGCGGATCACTGAAGCTTTCTTT. As protein: CASSEGTGRITEAFF. V and J are TRBV2 and TRBJ1-1; 8 bases fit TRBD1. CDR3 length: 15 amino acids. J gave up 4 bases and V 1 base, and 5 bases lay outside the gene matches. Germline loops: CDR1 SNHLY, CDR2 FYNNEI.

The chain is built from TRBV7-3 and TRBJ2-1, with TRBD2 matching over 10 bases. Unmatched junction bases numbered 6, after V lost 1 base and J lost 3 bases. CDR1 SGHTA and CDR2 FQGTGA come from the germline V gene. The CDR3 spans 17 residues. The CDR3 loop reads CASSLIPSGGYYNEQFF. For the CDR3, the DNA is TGTGCCAGCAGCTTAATCCCTAGCGGGGGATACTACAATGAGCAGTTCTTC.

The chain joins TRBV7-2 to TRBJ2-5; 7 bases fit TRBD2. This CDR3 is built from 16 residues. CDR1 SGHTA and CDR2 FQGNSA come from the germline V gene. The J segment lost 5 bases and the V segment lost 1 base, leaving 10 bases of the junction unmatched. CDR3 nucleotide sequence: TGTGCCAGCAGCTTAGTCGGGTGGGAGGGGTTGGAGACCCAGTACTTC. It encodes CASSLVGWEGLETQYF.

The V call is TRBV7-2, the J call TRBJ2-5; weak D call: TRBD2 (5 bases). This CDR3 contains 13 residues. V was cut by 6 bases and J by 5 bases, with 13 bases left in between. CDR1 is SGHTA and CDR2 is FQGNSA in the germline V gene. The CDR3 loop is CASRRGIGETQYF. CDR3 bases: TGTGCCAGCAGGAGAGGGATTGGGGAGACCCAGTACTTC.

The CDR3 bases are TGTGCCAGCAGTCCCCCGGGGAGCTCCTACAATGAGCAGTTCTTC. This encodes CASSPPGSSYNEQFF. The J gene is TRBJ2-1, the V gene TRBV7-9; D is possibly TRBD2 (5 bases). Trimming pared 6 bases from V and 0 bases from J, leaving 12 bases between. The CDR3 runs 15 residues. Germline V lookup: CDR1 SEHNR, CDR2 FQNEAQ (reference sequence).

The chain employs TRBV7-9 and TRBJ1-2; the D is unclear. The CDR3 is made up of 14 amino acids. Trimming took off 5 bases at V and 4 bases at J, with 14 bases between the two ends. Germline loops: CDR1 SEHNR, CDR2 FQNEAQ (reference sequence). The CDR3 loop is CASSISGHSYGYTF. CDR3 nucleotide sequence: TGTGCCAGCAGCATTAGCGGCCATAGCTATGGCTACACCTTC. The variable domain in full, completed from reference TRBV7-9 and TRBJ1-2, reads DTGVSQNPRHKITKRGQNVTFRCDPISEHNRLYWYRQTLGQGPEFLTYFQNEAQLEKSRLLSDRFSAERPKGSFSTLEIQRTEQGDSAMYLCASSISGHSYGYTFGSGTRLTVV.

This rearrangement joins TRBV3-1 (or the pseudogene TRBV3-2) to TRBJ2-2, with 8 bases matching TRBD1. The germline V gene has CDR1 LGHDT and CDR2 YNNKEL (reference sequence). The CDR3 contains 16 residues. The V and J ends lost 4 bases and 5 bases, in that order; junction bases with no gene match: 9. CDR3 sequence reads: CASSPGQGGGTGELFF. The CDR3 DNA reads as TGTGCCAGCAGCCCCGGACAGGGTGGGGGGACCGGGGAGCTGTTTTTT.